This entry lists 30 T cell receptor beta chains sequenced from one sample in a study of regulatory T cells in long-lasting Graves disease. Through Arm-PCR of CDR3 regions and iRepertoire HTBI primers, TCR beta libraries were built. Each CDR3 protein gets one entry after TCRdb re-called the multiplex PCR reads with MiXCR. This sample has about 430,000 distinct CDR3 sequences, with roughly 15% found just once. Regarding time point: newly diagnosed GD, antithyroid drugs for less than 3 months. Scientists built the TCR library using RNA that was extracted from PBMCs. The same sample was also studied in work on T cells in Graves' hyperthyroidism and ophthalmopathy.

Sample: peripheral blood mononuclear cells (PBMCs), taken at new diagnosis, from a patient treated with antithyroid drugs. The source of these receptors is a woman aged 40 to 50 with Graves disease.

The chain employs TRBV19 and TRBJ2-1; TRBD2 aligns across 10 bases. Germline CDR1 is LNHDA and CDR2 is SQIVND (reference sequence). With V trimmed by 2 bases and J by 9 bases, 4 bases remained unmatched. CDR3 length: 14 residues. CDR3 residues: CASSITSGIIEQFF. The CDR3 DNA reads TGTGCCAGTAGTATAACTAGCGGGATCATTGAGCAGTTCTTC. The complete variable domain, with remaining parts taken from reference TRBV19 and TRBJ2-1, reads DGGITQSPKYLFRKEGQNVTLSCEQNLNHDAMYWYRQDPGQGLRLIYYSQIVNDFQKGDIAEGYSVSREKKESFPLTVTSAQKNPTAFYLCASSITSGIIEQFFGPGTRLTVL.

The chain uses TRBV4-3 and TRBJ2-7; D may be TRBD2 (6 bases). Trimming stripped 0 bases from V and 4 bases from J, with 13 bases between. The CDR3 has 15 amino acids. The germline gives CDR1 LGHNA, CDR2 YSLEER. CDR3 bases: TGCGCCAGCAGCCAAGAATGGCAGGAGGGGTACGAGCAGTACTTC. Translating it yields CASSQEWQEGYEQYF.

Only a few counts were recorded for this clonotype. The chain links TRBV12-5 to TRBJ1-2; a weak D match, TRBD1 (5 bases). The CDR3 has 11 residues. V was cut by 6 bases and J by 7 bases, with 9 bases left in between. Germline CDR1 is LGHNT and CDR2 is FRNRAP. This chain's CDR3 is CASGPGTGYTF. The CDR3, as DNA: TGTGCTAGTGGCCCCGGGACTGGCTACACCTTC.

For this clonotype: A read error may account for a junction end that differs from germline. The J gene is TRBJ2-1, the V gene TRBV3-1; 8 nucleotides align to TRBD2. The CDR3 runs 15 residues. The germline CDR1 and CDR2 sequences are LGHDT and YNNKEL (reference sequence). Written as DNA, the CDR3 is TGTGCCAGCAGCCCTAGACTAGCGAGCTCCAATAAGCAGTTCTTC. It is translated as CASSPRLASSNKQFF.

The J gene is TRBJ1-3, the V gene TRBV28, with D maybe TRBD1 (5 bases). The germline V gene encodes CDR1 MDHEN and CDR2 SYDVKM. The CDR3 has 18 amino acids. V lost 6 bases, J lost 3 bases, and 24 bases lay in between. CDR3 DNA: TGTGCCAGCAGATTACGGAGGGGCCAGGTGGCAGGTGGAAACACCATATATTTT. It yields the protein CASRLRRGQVAGGNTIYF.

Notes on this clonotype: A far larger clone is only one base removed, so a read error is likely. The chain is built from TRBV7-9 and TRBJ2-2; unclear D gene. CDR3 length: 14 amino acids. The ends were cut back, 2 bases at V and 2 bases at J, with 6 bases in the middle. The germline V gene encodes CDR1 SEHNR and CDR2 FQNEAQ (reference sequence). DNA for the CDR3: TGTGCCAGCAGCTTAAACAGTAACACCGGGGAGCTGTTTTTT. As protein: CASSLNSNTGELFF.

This clonotype was detected ten times or more. The chain is built from TRBV29-1 and TRBJ2-1; 7 nucleotides match TRBD1. Germline CDR1 and CDR2: SQVTM and ANQGSEA. Germline trimming cut 6 bases from V and 0 bases from J; bases unmatched to any gene: 5. This CDR3 comprises 14 residues. CDR3 nucleotides: TGCAGCGTCCTAACAGGGGACTCCTACAATGAGCAGTTCTTC. It encodes CSVLTGDSYNEQFF.

This clonotype was seen ten or more times. The chain carries TRBV13 and TRBJ2-1, with 10 nucleotides matching TRBD1. With V trimmed by 5 bases and J by 2 bases, 3 bases remained unmatched. This CDR3 region has 15 residues. Germline assignment: CDR1 PRHDT and CDR2 FYEKMQ (reference sequence). CDR3 bases: TGTGCCAGCAGCCAAGGACAGGGGGCCTACAATGAGCAGTTCTTC. Translating gives CASSQGQGAYNEQFF. Supplemented by reference TRBV13 and TRBJ2-1, the full variable domain reads AAGVIQSPRHLIKEKRETATLKCYPIPRHDTVYWYQQGPGQDPQFLISFYEKMQSDKGSIPDRFSAQQFSDYHSELNMSSLELGDSALYFCASSQGQGAYNEQFFGPGTRLTVL.

Many counts were recorded for this clonotype. V and J are TRBV5-5 and TRBJ2-5, with TRBD1 identical over 8 bases. The V and J ends lost 1 base and 7 bases, in that order; junction bases with no gene match: 15. Germline lookup yields CDR1 SGHKS and CDR2 YYEKEE (reference sequence). The CDR3 has 17 amino acids. The DNA for the CDR3 is TGTGCCAGCAGCTTGTTAGTCCGGACAGGGAGTGGAGGGACCCAGTACTTC. Protein sequence: CASSLLVRTGSGGTQYF. Complete variable domain (other parts from reference TRBV5-5 and TRBJ2-5): DAGVTQSPTHLIKTRGQQVTLRCSPISGHKSVSWYQQVLGQGPQFIFQYYEKEERGRGNFPDRFSARQFPNYSSELNVNALLLGDSALYLCASSLLVRTGSGGTQYFGPGTRLLVL.

This clonotype was detected only a few times. J is TRBJ1-1 and V is TRBV29-1; D is unclear. V was shortened by 6 bases and J by 4 bases, with 6 bases between the two germline ends. The CDR3 loop spans 10 amino acids. The germline CDR1 and CDR2 sequences are SQVTM and ANQGSEA. The CDR3 DNA is TGCAGCGTAGTCGGCACTGAAGCTTTCTTT. This translates into CSVVGTEAFF. The variable domain in full, completed from reference TRBV29-1 and TRBJ1-1, reads SAVISQKPSRDICQRGTSLTIQCQVDSQVTMMFWYRQQPGQSLTLIATANQGSEATYESGFVIDKFPISRPNLTFSTLTVSNMSPEDSSIYLCSVVGTEAFFGQGTRLTVV.

This clonotype was seen repeatedly, ten times or more. The rearrangement uses TRBV19 and TRBJ1-1; 7 nucleotides align to TRBD1. This CDR3 comprises 14 residues. Looked up from germline, CDR1 is LNHDA and CDR2 is SQIVND (reference sequence). Germline trimming cut 5 bases from V and 1 base from J; bases unmatched to any gene: 4. CDR3 DNA sequence: TGTGCCAGTAGTTGGGGACAGCGGAACACTGAAGCTTTCTTT. Its translation: CASSWGQRNTEAFF.

This clonotype was picked up a small number of times. The V and J genes are TRBV6-1 and TRBJ2-7; no clear D. In germline, CDR1 is MNHNS, CDR2 SASEGT. The CDR3 spans 13 residues. V shed 7 bases and J shed 3 bases, with 13 bases lying between them. CDR3 nucleotide sequence: TGTGCCAGCACCGGTGAGCCGAGCTACGAGCAGTACTTC. It is translated as CASTGEPSYEQYF.

This clonotype was picked up many times. This rearrangement joins TRBV20-1 to TRBJ2-7; 10 positions agree with TRBD2. Per germline, CDR1 DFQATT and CDR2 SNEGSKA (reference sequence). The CDR3 is 17 amino acids. J was trimmed by 5 bases and V by 0 bases; bases with no gene match: 13. CDR3 residues: CSARDLAGPSGSDEQYF. For the CDR3, the DNA is TGCAGTGCTAGAGATTTGGCGGGGCCTAGCGGGAGCGACGAGCAGTACTTC.

Ten or more counts support this clonotype. The J gene is TRBJ2-1, the V gene TRBV6-9; D remains unclear. CDR3 length: 17 residues. Looked up from germline, CDR1 is MNHGY and CDR2 is SVAAGI. The ends were cut back, 3 bases at V and 2 bases at J, with 17 bases in the middle. CDR3 amino acids: CASSYSKYSLTYNEQFF. CDR3 coding DNA: TGTGCCAGCAGTTACTCGAAGTATAGCCTAACCTACAATGAGCAGTTCTTC.

This clonotype occurred once. Since a much larger clone is just one base distant, this may be a read error. V and J are TRBV28 and TRBJ2-7; 7 positions agree with TRBD1. The J call may be mistaken, given a closer DNA end match to TRBJ2-1. Germline CDR1 is MDHEN and CDR2 is SYDVKM. The length of the CDR3 is 14 residues. The DNA of the CDR3 is TGTGCCAGCAGCCGGATGGGACAGCACGATGAGCAGTTCTTC. It translates to CASSRMGQHDEQFF.

This clonotype was seen ten or more times. The chain is built from TRBV6-2 or TRBV6-3 and TRBJ2-7, with D perhaps matching TRBD1 (6 bases). Trimming took 1 base from V and 10 from J, leaving 14 bases between them. The germline CDR1 and CDR2 sequences are MNHEY and SVGEGT. The CDR3 contains 13 residues. This chain's CDR3 is CASSYLGQSDQYF. As DNA, the CDR3 is TGTGCCAGCAGTTACTTGGGACAATCGGATCAGTACTTC.

This clonotype was counted between two and nine times. V gene TRBV4-1 combines with J gene TRBJ1-3; D gene unclear. V lost 0 bases and J 0 bases, leaving 12 bases between the germline ends. This CDR3 spans 17 amino acids. Germline CDR1 and CDR2: MGHRA and YSYEKL. DNA for the CDR3: TGCGCCAGCAGCCAAGATCCGGGCCTCATCTCTGGAAACACCATATATTTT. Its protein product is CASSQDPGLISGNTIYF.

This clonotype was seen many times. The chain employs TRBV10-3 and TRBJ2-5; 9 bases fit TRBD2. From germline, CDR1 is ENHRY and CDR2 SYGVKD. Trimming took 0 bases from V and 1 from J; bases not matched to a gene: 15. This CDR3 is built from 20 residues. CDR3 sequence reads: CAISESRGLAGTGIQETQYF. The DNA of the CDR3 is TGTGCCATCAGTGAGTCGAGGGGGCTAGCGGGAACCGGGATCCAAGAGACCCAGTACTTC.

In its sample, this clonotype was seen a few times. The V call is TRBV7-2, the J call TRBJ2-7, with 10 bases lining up with TRBD1. The CDR3 runs 15 residues. The germline gives CDR1 SGHTA, CDR2 FQGNSA. V lost 4 bases, J lost 3 bases, and 6 bases stayed unmatched. CDR3 residues: CASSSSGQGIYEQYF. The CDR3 coding sequence is TGTGCCAGCAGCTCGTCGGGACAGGGGATCTACGAGCAGTACTTC.

This clonotype showed up just a few times. The chain recombines TRBV20-1 with TRBJ2-3; 10 bases align to TRBD2. The CDR3 runs 18 residues. Germline loops: CDR1 DFQATT, CDR2 SNEGSKA (reference sequence). J lost 4 bases, V lost 3 bases, and 16 bases had no gene match. The CDR3 region has the DNA TGCAGTGCTAGCTCTAGCGGGGGAATTCCCTTATCCCCAGATACGCAGTATTTT. This sequence encodes CSASSSGGIPLSPDTQYF.

This clonotype was observed a few times. The genes are TRBV7-8 and TRBJ2-4; 16 bases fit TRBD2. Germline CDR1 is SGHVS and CDR2 is FQNEAQ. This CDR3 has 19 amino acids. V lost 5 bases and J lost 5; bases outside the gene matches: 12. The CDR3 region has the DNA TGTGCCAGCAGCACCGGGACTAGCGGGAGGGGGAGGCTAGAAAACATTCAGTACTTC. It yields the protein CASSTGTSGRGRLENIQYF. The full variable domain, rest sourced from reference TRBV7-8 and TRBJ2-4, is GAGVSQSPRYKVAKRGQDVALRCDPISGHVSLFWYQQALGQGPEFLTYFQNEAQLDKSGLPSDRFFAERPEGSVSTLKIQRTQQEDSAVYLCASSTGTSGRGRLENIQYFGAGTRLSVL.

This clonotype was seen a few times. The rearrangement joins TRBV6-5 to TRBJ2-3, with TRBD2 matching over 9 bases. Trimming took 1 base from V and 5 from J; bases not matched to a gene: 7. The germline V gene has CDR1 MNHEY and CDR2 SVGAGI. There are 16 residues in the CDR3. As DNA, the CDR3 is TGTGCCAGCAGTTACTGGGCGGGAGGGCCCAGAGATACGCAGTATTTT. It translates to CASSYWAGGPRDTQYF.

This clonotype was counted at least ten times. The V gene is TRBV20-1, the J gene TRBJ2-1; D gene uncertain. The length of the CDR3 is 15 residues. Germline V CDR1 and CDR2: DFQATT, SNEGSKA (reference sequence). V shed 0 bases and J shed 6 bases, with 15 bases lying between them. DNA of the CDR3: TGCAGTGCTAGAGATTCGGCGGAAGCGTTCAATGAGCAGTTCTTC. It codes for CSARDSAEAFNEQFF.

This clonotype was picked up many times. The rearrangement links TRBV2 to TRBJ2-1, with 7 bases lining up with TRBD1. This CDR3 region has 15 residues. The V and J ends lost 6 bases and 3 bases, in that order; junction bases with no gene match: 8. CDR1 SNHLY and CDR2 FYNNEI come from the germline V gene. This CDR3 is CASRGRGQNYNEQFF. The CDR3 DNA sequence: TGTGCCAGCAGGGGCCGGGGACAGAACTACAATGAGCAGTTCTTC.

This clonotype was counted at least ten times. The chain is built from TRBV5-1 and TRBJ2-2, with TRBD1 matching 7 bases. The CDR3 is 15 residues long. Unmatched junction bases numbered 6, after V lost 6 bases and J lost 1 base. The germline CDR1 and CDR2 sequences are SGHRS and YFSETQ. This chain's CDR3 is CASTDRDLNTGELFF. CDR3 nucleotide sequence: TGCGCCAGCACCGACAGGGACCTGAACACCGGGGAGCTGTTTTTT.

This clonotype was observed many times. The gene calls are TRBV27 and TRBJ2-7; D call uncertain. The length of the CDR3 is 13 residues. The germline V gene encodes CDR1 MNHEY and CDR2 SMNVEV (reference sequence). The V end lost 3 bases, the J end lost 2 bases, and 8 bases lay between the germline ends. For the CDR3, the DNA is TGTGCCAGCAGTTTCGACGGGCCCTACGAGCAGTACTTC. Amino acid sequence: CASSFDGPYEQYF.

V gene TRBV5-4 combines with J gene TRBJ2-2; TRBD2 matches 12 bases. In germline, CDR1 is SGHNT, CDR2 YYREEE (reference sequence). The CDR3 sequence is 16 residues long. V trimming: 9 bases; J trimming: 1 base; junction bases outside the gene matches: 7. CDR3 sequence (DNA): TGTGCCACAACGACTAGCGGGAGTTGGAACACCGGGGAGCTGTTTTTT. This codes for CATTTSGSWNTGELFF.

This clonotype was seen more than once but under ten times. The CDR3 bases are TGTGCCAGCAGTGAAAGGGCAGGGGCCAGCTCTGGGGCCAACGTCCTGACTTTC. Translated: CASSERAGASSGANVLTF. The rearrangement joins TRBV2 to TRBJ2-6; D may be TRBD1 (6 bases). V was cut by 2 bases and J by 0 bases, with 14 bases left in between. From germline, CDR1 is SNHLY and CDR2 FYNNEI. The CDR3 length is 18 residues.

This clonotype was recorded many times. The genes are TRBV20-1 and TRBJ1-1; no definite D call. The germline gives CDR1 DFQATT, CDR2 SNEGSKA (reference sequence). The CDR3 covers 15 residues. The germline V and J ends were trimmed by 1 base and 4 bases, with 16 bases remaining between them. CDR3 in DNA: TGCAGTGCTAGAGGGGGTAGCAAATGGGGCACTGAAGCTTTCTTT. The encoded protein is CSARGGSKWGTEAFF.

At least ten counts were recorded for this clonotype. The V gene is TRBV27, the J gene TRBJ1-2; 9 bases align to TRBD1. V lost 4 bases and J lost 7; bases outside the gene matches: 7. This CDR3 comprises 14 residues. CDR1 is MNHEY and CDR2 is SMNVEV in the germline V gene (reference sequence). The CDR3 here is CASSSDRGGFGYTF. The CDR3 nucleotides read TGTGCCAGCAGTTCGGACAGGGGTGGGTTTGGCTACACCTTC.